This TCR beta chain originates from a study of T cell responses to AZD1222 COVID-19 vaccine. Trimming pared 0 bases from V and 0 bases from J, leaving 5 bases between. The CDR3 contains 14 residues. From germline, CDR1 is SGDLS and CDR2 YYNGEE. As to this clone: The antigen remains undetermined.

Broader study findings: Clonal diversity may have been underestimated in mostly white British donors.

The data were produced by immunoSEQ multiplex PCR, yet TCRdb's version contains in-frame clones alone and is incomplete. This sample has 100,000 to 150,000 clones, with roughly nine tenths found just once. Sequences were derived from peripheral blood, sampled on day 0 of AZD1222 vaccination. The rearrangement uses TRBV9 and TRBJ2-3; D is perhaps TRBD2 (5 bases). The receptor was isolated from an adult in good health. In DNA form, the CDR3 reads TGTGCCAGCAGCGTAGAGCGGAGCACAGATACGCAGTATTTT. Its protein is CASSVERSTDTQYF.